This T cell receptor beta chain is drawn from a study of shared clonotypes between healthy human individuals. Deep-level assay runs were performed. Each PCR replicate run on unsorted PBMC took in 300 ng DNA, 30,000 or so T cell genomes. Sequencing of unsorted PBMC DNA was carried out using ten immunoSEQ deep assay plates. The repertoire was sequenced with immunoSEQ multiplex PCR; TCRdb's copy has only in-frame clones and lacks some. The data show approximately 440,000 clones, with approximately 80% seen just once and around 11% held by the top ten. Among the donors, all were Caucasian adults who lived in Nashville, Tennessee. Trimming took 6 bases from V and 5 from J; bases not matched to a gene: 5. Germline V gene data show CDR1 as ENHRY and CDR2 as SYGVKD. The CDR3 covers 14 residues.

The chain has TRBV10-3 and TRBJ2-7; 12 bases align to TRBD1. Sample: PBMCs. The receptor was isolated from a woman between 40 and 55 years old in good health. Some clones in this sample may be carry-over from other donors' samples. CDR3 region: CAIRGTGGVNEQYF. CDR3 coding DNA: TGTGCCATCAGAGGGACAGGGGGCGTAAACGAGCAGTACTTC.